One and the same sample provided the 23 T cell receptor beta chains below, sequenced in a study of blood T cell repertoires in COVID-19. The method was immunoSEQ multiplex PCR; TCRdb's version includes in-frame clones alone and lacks a portion of them. The table includes approximately 210,000 clones, around four fifths detected once. Sequences were obtained from peripheral blood. The source of these receptors is a young man with active or convalescent COVID-19.

The rearrangement joins TRBV19 to TRBJ2-2; tentatively, D is TRBD1 (6 bases). CDR1 is LNHDA, CDR2 SQIVND, per germline (reference sequence). This CDR3 region has 16 residues. Trimming took 1 base from V and 1 from J, leaving 10 bases between them. This chain's CDR3 is CASSIGRGQNTGELFF. For the CDR3, the DNA is TGTGCCAGTAGTATAGGAAGGGGACAGAACACCGGGGAGCTGTTTTTT.

This chain joins TRBV2 and TRBJ2-1, with TRBD1 matching over 10 bases. This CDR3 has 21 residues. Per the germline V gene, CDR1 is SNHLY and CDR2 is FYNNEI. The trim removed 4 bases at V and 0 bases at J, leaving 18 bases unmatched. The CDR3 DNA reads TGTGCCAGCAGTGGTTTTCCTCGGGACAGGGGCCCTGATACCTCCTACAATGAGCAGTTCTTC. Amino acids: CASSGFPRDRGPDTSYNEQFF. The complete variable domain, with remaining parts taken from reference TRBV2 and TRBJ2-1, reads EPEVTQTPSHQVTQMGQEVILRCVPISNHLYFYWYRQILGQKVEFLVSFYNNEISEKSEIFDDQFSVERPDGSNFTLKIRSTKLEDSAMYFCASSGFPRDRGPDTSYNEQFFGPGTRLTVL.

The V call is TRBV28, the J call TRBJ1-1; tentative D call: TRBD1 (5 bases). Germline CDR1 is MDHEN and CDR2 is SYDVKM. This CDR3 has 12 amino acids. V dropped 2 bases and J dropped 10 bases, with 11 bases sitting between them. The CDR3 DNA is TGTGCCAGCAGTTTAGGGCAGGGCGTAGCTTTCTTT. Translating gives CASSLGQGVAFF.

The chain carries TRBV6-6 and TRBJ1-5; 8 bases are a match to TRBD1. Trimming at V came to 5 bases and at J to 0 bases, leaving 3 bases not matched to a gene. The CDR3 runs to 15 residues. Per the germline V gene, CDR1 is MNHNY and CDR2 is SVGAGI (reference sequence). The CDR3 spells CASSLDRASNQPQHF. The CDR3 coding sequence is TGTGCCAGCAGTCTGGACAGGGCTAGCAATCAGCCCCAGCATTTT.

The genes are TRBV30 and TRBJ2-7, with D perhaps TRBD1 (6 bases). CDR3 length: 13 residues. The germline V gene has CDR1 GTSNPN and CDR2 SVGIG (reference sequence). V lost 2 bases and J lost 9, with 17 bases in between. The CDR3 loop is CAWSNEKLGAQYF. The CDR3 nucleotides read TGTGCCTGGAGTAACGAAAAGCTGGGGGCGCAGTACTTC.

The count of this clone is one. The chain carries TRBV4-3 and TRBJ1-2; no clear D. Trimming left V 0 bases short and J 8 bases short, with 16 bases between. Germline-derived CDR1 and CDR2 are LGHNA and YSLEER. This CDR3 spans 15 amino acids. The CDR3 coding sequence is TGCGCCAGCAGCCAAGAGTTGATCCTCACGGGGGGCTACACCTTC. It specifies CASSQELILTGGYTF.

The chain links TRBV6-5 to TRBJ1-6; possible D gene TRBD1, 6 bases. V was cut by 6 bases and J by 6 bases, with 9 bases left in between. Per the germline V gene, CDR1 is MNHEY and CDR2 is SVGAGI. The CDR3 sequence is 13 residues long. CDR3 amino acids: CASRGQINSPLHF. As DNA, the CDR3 is TGTGCCAGCAGAGGACAGATTAATTCACCCCTCCACTTT.

The rearrangement uses TRBV3-1 (or the pseudogene TRBV3-2) and TRBJ1-4, with a tentative D call TRBD1 (5 bases). The V and J ends lost 4 bases and 4 bases respectively, with 13 bases between them. The V gene's germline CDR1 is LGHDT and CDR2 YNNKEL (reference sequence). The CDR3 covers 15 residues. CDR3 nucleotides: TGTGCCAGCAGCCCTGGGGGGTTGGATAATGAAAAACTGTTTTTT. Translation: CASSPGGLDNEKLFF.

The chain recombines TRBV7-9 with TRBJ1-2; tentative D call: TRBD1 (5 bases). Germline values: CDR1 SEHNR, CDR2 FQNEAQ (reference sequence). The CDR3 is 14 amino acids. V lost 4 bases and J lost 7, with 16 bases in between. The CDR3 loop is CASSSNQGLGGYTF. Written as DNA, the CDR3 is TGTGCCAGCAGCTCAAATCAGGGTCTGGGTGGCTACACCTTC.

The chain carries TRBV24-1 and TRBJ2-1, with 8 bases aligning to TRBD2. This CDR3 comprises 16 residues. Germline values: CDR1 KGHDR, CDR2 SFDVKD. The J segment lost 7 bases and the V segment lost 4 bases, leaving 11 bases of the junction unmatched. The CDR3 loop is CATSDLGAGGPNEQFF. As DNA, the CDR3 is TGTGCCACCAGTGACCTCGGGGCGGGAGGACCTAATGAGCAGTTCTTC.

This clone was seen a single time. The chain links TRBV7-2 to TRBJ2-6; 7 positions agree with TRBD1. This CDR3 is built from 17 residues. Trimming removed 1 base from V and 4 bases from J; junction bases left unmatched: 7. CDR1 is SGHTA, CDR2 FQGNSA, per germline. CDR3 nucleotides: TGTGCCAGCAGCTTAGAGGGGGCAGGGTTAGGGGCCAACGTCCTGACTTTC. It yields the protein CASSLEGAGLGANVLTF.

The rearrangement uses TRBV10-3 and TRBJ1-5, with D uncertain. In germline, CDR1 is ENHRY, CDR2 SYGVKD. The V end was cut by 8 bases, the J end by 7 bases, with 12 bases between. This CDR3 spans 12 amino acids. The CDR3: CAIGGSGQPQHF. The CDR3 DNA follows: TGTGCCATCGGAGGCAGCGGACAGCCCCAGCATTTT.

The rearrangement uses TRBV28 and TRBJ2-2, with 9 bases that match TRBD2. J lost 5 bases, V lost 7 bases, and 5 bases had no gene match. Germline V lookup: CDR1 MDHEN, CDR2 SYDVKM. CDR3 size: 14 residues. Here the CDR3 DNA reads TGTGCCAGCATGGCGGGGGGGCGGACCGGGGAGCTGTTTTTT. Translation gives CASMAGGRTGELFF.

This CDR3 reads CASSVIGGDGYTF. As DNA, the CDR3 is TGTGCCAGCAGTGTGATAGGGGGGGATGGCTACACCTTC. The gene calls are TRBV2 and TRBJ1-2, with a weak D call TRBD1 (6 bases). Per germline, CDR1 SNHLY and CDR2 FYNNEI. The CDR3 totals 13 residues. V lost 4 bases to trimming and J lost 6 bases, with 12 bases between them.

The table lists this clone with a few counts. The chain couples TRBV30 to TRBJ1-4, with no clear D. Germline lookup yields CDR1 GTSNPN and CDR2 SVGIG (reference sequence). The CDR3 sequence is 11 residues long. With 2 bases removed from V and 8 bases from J, the gap between germline ends came to 6 bases. CDR3 residues: CAWSPREKLFF. For the CDR3, the DNA is TGTGCCTGGAGTCCCAGGGAAAAACTGTTTTTT.

V usage is TRBV21-1 and J usage is TRBJ2-1; the table assigns TRBD2, which was not confirmed against the DNA. TRBV21-1 corresponds to a pseudogene. The CDR3 runs to 18 residues. The CDR3 DNA sequence: TGTGCCAGCTTAGGGACTAGCGGGAGTTGGGGGGACTGGAATGAGCAGTTCTTC. Amino acids: CASLGTSGSWGDWNEQFF.

This clone was detected only once. The chain is built from TRBV5-4 and TRBJ2-7, with TRBD1 matching over 8 bases. Germline CDR1 reads SGHNT; CDR2 reads YYREEE (reference sequence). The CDR3 contains 14 residues. After removal of 5 bases from V and 5 bases from J, the junction contained 9 bases not matched to a gene. CDR3 bases: TGTGCCAGCAGACCCGGCAGGGGGCCGAACGAGCAGTACTTC. Encoded protein: CASRPGRGPNEQYF.

The chain has TRBV5-4 and TRBJ2-1, with 7 nucleotides matching TRBD2. The CDR3 sequence is 15 residues long. The V and J ends lost 4 bases and 6 bases, in that order; junction bases with no gene match: 10. Germline-derived CDR1 and CDR2 are SGHNT and YYREEE (reference sequence). CDR3 sequence (DNA): TGTGCCAGCAGCAGGCCGGGACTATCCATCAATGAGCAGTTCTTC. Its protein is CASSRPGLSINEQFF. The complete variable domain, with remaining parts taken from reference TRBV5-4 and TRBJ2-1, reads ETGVTQSPTHLIKTRGQQVTLRCSSQSGHNTVSWYQQALGQGPQFIFQYYREEENGRGNFPPRFSGLQFPNYSSELNVNALELDDSALYLCASSRPGLSINEQFFGPGTRLTVL.

The chain has TRBV24-1 and TRBJ2-2; the match to TRBD1 covers 7 bases. V was pared by 4 bases and J by 5 bases, with 6 bases of the junction left unmatched. The CDR3 extends over 15 amino acids. The germline V gene encodes CDR1 KGHDR and CDR2 SFDVKD. The DNA for the CDR3 is TGTGCCACCAGTGAGACGACAGGGAAAACCGGGGAGCTGTTTTTT. It is translated as CATSETTGKTGELFF.

The chain recombines TRBV7-9 with TRBJ1-2; D is perhaps TRBD1 (5 bases). V was trimmed by 5 bases and J by 3 bases, leaving 16 bases between them. Germline-derived CDR1 and CDR2 are SEHNR and FQNEAQ (reference sequence). The CDR3 is made up of 15 amino acids. CDR3 bases: TGTGCCAGCAGCCCGTCGGGCAGGGAGGACTATGGCTACACCTTC. Protein: CASSPSGREDYGYTF.

This clone was picked up one time. The chain uses TRBV28 and TRBJ2-1, with 9 bases fitting TRBD1. Germline V gives CDR1 MDHEN, CDR2 SYDVKM. This CDR3 has 16 residues. Trimming removed 3 bases from V and 8 bases from J; junction bases left unmatched: 11. CDR3 residues: CASSFSGTGIIYEQFF. The CDR3 DNA is TGTGCCAGCAGTTTTTCCGGGACAGGGATTATCTATGAGCAGTTCTTC.

Turning to this clone: As the CDR3 is not closed by the conserved phenylalanine or tryptophan, this likely results from a read error. Because the CDR3's place on the DNA is in doubt, the DNA is left out and the CDR3 is given as listed by TCRdb. V gene TRBV28 combines with J gene TRBJ1-1. Germline loops: CDR1 MDHEN, CDR2 SYDVKM. From its first to its last residue, the CDR3 has 12 amino acids. The CDR3 here is CASSQLLGGIEL.

This chain uses TRBV3-1 (or the pseudogene TRBV3-2) with TRBJ2-1; 10 bases agree with TRBD1. Germline assignment: CDR1 LGHDT and CDR2 YNNKEL (reference sequence). The CDR3 consists of 14 residues. V trimming: 4 bases; J trimming: 7 bases; junction bases outside the gene matches: 4. CDR3 DNA: TGTGCCAGCAGCCGGGACAGGGGATGGAATGAGCAGTTCTTC. Translated, it gives CASSRDRGWNEQFF.